A selection of T cell receptor beta chains follows, all from one sample in a study of T cells in Graves' hyperthyroidism and ophthalmopathy. TCRdb reprocessed the multiplex PCR reads via MiXCR and lists one record per CDR3 protein. The sample has approximately 490,000 distinct CDR3 sequences, about 22% seen once. Sequencing was carried out using blood. The receptors originated from a woman between 65 and 79 years old with Graves' ophthalmopathy. Each CDR3 is given with its conserved first and last residue. The order of the fields is CDR3 DNA, CDR3 protein, D gene, V gene, J gene, clone size. A D gene is named only where the DNA matches it firmly. Not all rows give a size; the values are once, few, many and, for expanded clones, a class.

CDR3 DNA: TGTGCCAGCAGTCTCGGGACTAGCGGGAATTCGGGGGCAGATACGCAGTATTTT; CDR3 protein: CASSLGTSGNSGADTQYF; D gene: TRBD2; V gene: TRBV12-3/TRBV12-4; J gene: TRBJ2-3; clone size: many
CDR3 DNA: TGTGCCAGCAGTGAAGACCCCGGACGAACAGCTTTCTTT; CDR3 protein: CASSEDPGRTAFF; D gene: -; V gene: TRBV6-1; J gene: TRBJ1-1; clone size: few
CDR3 DNA: TGCGCCAGCAGCTTGGTTGGTCCGCGGGGAAGGGTATTGGGGAACACTGAAGCTTTCTTT; CDR3 protein: CASSLVGPRGRVLGNTEAFF; D gene: -; V gene: TRBV5-1; J gene: TRBJ1-1; clone size: -
CDR3 DNA: TGTGCCTGGGCCACCACCGGCGGGAGGTTCTACAATGAGCAGTTCTTC; CDR3 protein: CAWATTGGRFYNEQFF; D gene: TRBD2; V gene: TRBV30; J gene: TRBJ2-1; clone size: few
CDR3 DNA: TGTGCCAGCAGTTACCCGGGAGGGGGAGAGACCCAGTACTTC; CDR3 protein: CASSYPGGGETQYF; D gene: TRBD2; V gene: TRBV6-5; J gene: TRBJ2-5; clone size: many
CDR3 DNA: TGCAGTGCTAGATCAACAGGGGAAAAGAACATTCAGTACTTC; CDR3 protein: CSARSTGEKNIQYF; D gene: TRBD1; V gene: TRBV20-1; J gene: TRBJ2-4; clone size: few
CDR3 DNA: TGTGCCAGCAGTTCGACAGGCTATAATTCACGCCTCCACTTT; CDR3 protein: CASSSTGYNSRLHF; D gene: -; V gene: TRBV12-3/TRBV12-4; J gene: TRBJ1-6; clone size: -
CDR3 DNA: TGTGCCAGCAGTTACGGGCTAGCGGGCAACGAGCAGTACTTC; CDR3 protein: CASSYGLAGNEQYF; D gene: TRBD2; V gene: TRBV6-2/TRBV6-3; J gene: TRBJ2-7; clone size: -
CDR3 DNA: TGTGCCAGCAGCCAAGATACCCTAGCGAGTGAGACCCAGTACTTC; CDR3 protein: CASSQDTLASETQYF; D gene: -; V gene: TRBV3-1; J gene: TRBJ2-5; clone size: -
CDR3 DNA: TGTGCCACCAGTGATTTTCGTCGGACAGGATTCACAGATACGCAGTATTTT; CDR3 protein: CATSDFRRTGFTDTQYF; D gene: TRBD1; V gene: TRBV24-1; J gene: TRBJ2-3; clone size: many
CDR3 DNA: TGTGCCAGCCGGGACACCATGGGGGAGACCCAGTACTTC; CDR3 protein: CASRDTMGETQYF; D gene: -; V gene: TRBV11-1; J gene: TRBJ2-5; clone size: many
CDR3 DNA: TGTGCCAGCAGCCCTCCCCTAGCGGGAGGATCGGGGGCCAACGTCCTGACTTTC; CDR3 protein: CASSPPLAGGSGANVLTF; D gene: TRBD2; V gene: TRBV11-2; J gene: TRBJ2-6; clone size: few
CDR3 DNA: TGCGCCAGCAGCTCCGGAGACCACACAGATACGCAGTATTTT; CDR3 protein: CASSSGDHTDTQYF; D gene: -; V gene: TRBV5-1; J gene: TRBJ2-3; clone size: few
CDR3 DNA: TGTGCCAGCAGCCCCGCCGGGACAGATTCTTCACCCCTCCACTTT; CDR3 protein: CASSPAGTDSSPLHF; D gene: TRBD1; V gene: TRBV6-1; J gene: TRBJ1-6; clone size: -
CDR3 DNA: TGTGCCAGCAGGAACTCAGGGGAGACCCAGCATTTT; CDR3 protein: CASRNSGETQHF; D gene: -; V gene: TRBV6-2/TRBV6-3; J gene: TRBJ1-5; clone size: -
CDR3 DNA: TGCGCCAGCAGCTTGGTCACGGACTCCTCGGCGTGGACCTTC; CDR3 protein: CASSLVTDSSAWTF; D gene: -; V gene: TRBV5-1; J gene: TRBJ1-2; clone size: few
CDR3 DNA: TGCGCCAGCAGCTTGGCCGGGGACGGGAGGGAGCAGTACTTC; CDR3 protein: CASSLAGDGREQYF; D gene: TRBD2; V gene: TRBV5-1; J gene: TRBJ2-7; clone size: few
CDR3 DNA: TGCGCCAGCAGCTCCCGCCCCGGACAGGGGTCTAACTATGGCTACACCTTC; CDR3 protein: CASSSRPGQGSNYGYTF; D gene: TRBD1; V gene: TRBV5-1; J gene: TRBJ1-2; clone size: few
CDR3 DNA: TGTGCCAGCAGCGTAGCTACAGGCGGCTACAATGAGCAGTTCTTC; CDR3 protein: CASSVATGGYNEQFF; D gene: -; V gene: TRBV9; J gene: TRBJ2-1; clone size: -
CDR3 DNA: TGTGCCAGCAGCTTAGGGGGTGACAGTGAAGCTTTCTTT; CDR3 protein: CASSLGGDSEAFF; D gene: -; V gene: TRBV7-9; J gene: TRBJ1-1; clone size: -
CDR3 DNA: TGCAGTGCTAGAGATCGCGTGGGGGGGTCAACTGAAGCTTTCTTT; CDR3 protein: CSARDRVGGSTEAFF; D gene: -; V gene: TRBV20-1; J gene: TRBJ1-1; clone size: many
CDR3 DNA: TGTGCCAGCAGCGGGTGGGACAGCGCCTACGAGCAGTACTTC; CDR3 protein: CASSGWDSAYEQYF; D gene: TRBD1; V gene: TRBV14; J gene: TRBJ2-7; clone size: -
CDR3 DNA: TGTGCCAGCAGCCCCGCCCGGGGGACAGGGACTGCGGGGGGGGAGCTGTTTTTT; CDR3 protein: CASSPARGTGTAGGELFF; D gene: TRBD1; V gene: TRBV11-3; J gene: TRBJ2-2; clone size: -
CDR3 DNA: TGTGCCAGCAGTTTATCAGGGGGGAAGCGCTACACCTTC; CDR3 protein: CASSLSGGKRYTF; D gene: -; V gene: TRBV27; J gene: TRBJ1-2; clone size: -
CDR3 DNA: TGTGCCAGCAGTATCACAGGGACGGGCACTGAAGCTTTCTTT; CDR3 protein: CASSITGTGTEAFF; D gene: -; V gene: TRBV28; J gene: TRBJ1-1; clone size: many
CDR3 DNA: TGTGCCAGCAGTCCACCCCGAGGGACGGGAAACACCACATATTTT; CDR3 protein: CASSPPRGTGNTTYF; D gene: -; V gene: TRBV28; J gene: TRBJ1-3; clone size: -
CDR3 DNA: TGCAGCGTTGTGCGGACAGGTCCGGGAGGCTACACCTTC; CDR3 protein: CSVVRTGPGGYTF; D gene: TRBD1; V gene: TRBV29-1; J gene: TRBJ1-2; clone size: -
CDR3 DNA: TGTGCCAGCAGATTGGACGGACTATCCACCTACGAGCAGTACTTC; CDR3 protein: CASRLDGLSTYEQYF; D gene: -; V gene: TRBV2; J gene: TRBJ2-7; clone size: many
CDR3 DNA: TGTGCCAGCAGCTTATTGGGGAGACTAGCGTCCAATGAGCAGTTCTTC; CDR3 protein: CASSLLGRLASNEQFF; D gene: TRBD2; V gene: TRBV7-6; J gene: TRBJ2-1; clone size: few
CDR3 DNA: TGCAGTGCTAGAGATCCCAGGGGGAGCAATCAGCCCCAGCATTTT; CDR3 protein: CSARDPRGSNQPQHF; D gene: TRBD1; V gene: TRBV20-1; J gene: TRBJ1-5; clone size: few
CDR3 DNA: TGTGCCAGCAGCTTGTCGGGACTAGTGCACACAGATACGCAGTATTTT; CDR3 protein: CASSLSGLVHTDTQYF; D gene: TRBD2; V gene: TRBV7-9; J gene: TRBJ2-3; clone size: -
CDR3 DNA: TGTGCCAGCAGTTTGGGTGGGAAGCGCAATCAGCCCCAGCATTTT; CDR3 protein: CASSLGGKRNQPQHF; D gene: -; V gene: TRBV28; J gene: TRBJ1-5; clone size: many
CDR3 DNA: TGTGCCAGCAGGGTCGGTAACTCTAATGAAAAACTGTTTTTT; CDR3 protein: CASRVGNSNEKLFF; D gene: -; V gene: TRBV6-1; J gene: TRBJ1-4; clone size: -
CDR3 DNA: TGTGCCAGCAGCCACTTCGGGGGAGATGAAAAACCGTTTTTT; CDR3 protein: CASSHFGGDEKPFF; D gene: -; V gene: TRBV3-1; J gene: TRBJ1-4; clone size: -
CDR3 DNA: TGCGCCAGCAGCTTACCGGGACAGCTTGGAGAGCAGTACTTC; CDR3 protein: CASSLPGQLGEQYF; D gene: TRBD1; V gene: TRBV5-1; J gene: TRBJ2-7; clone size: many
CDR3 DNA: TGTGCCATCAGTGAGGCAGATTTCTACGAGCAGTACTTC; CDR3 protein: CAISEADFYEQYF; D gene: -; V gene: TRBV10-3; J gene: TRBJ2-7; clone size: few
CDR3 DNA: TGCAGTGCTAGAGCGACAGGGGGCGTGGAAAAACTGTTTTTT; CDR3 protein: CSARATGGVEKLFF; D gene: TRBD1; V gene: TRBV20-1; J gene: TRBJ1-4; clone size: -
CDR3 DNA: TGTGCCAGCAGCCCAGTGGGGGACCAGCCCCAGCATTTT; CDR3 protein: CASSPVGDQPQHF; D gene: -; V gene: TRBV9; J gene: TRBJ1-5; clone size: -
CDR3 DNA: TGTGCCTGGAGAAGGACAGGGGGTACCGTGAACACCGGGGAGCTGTTTTTT; CDR3 protein: CAWRRTGGTVNTGELFF; D gene: TRBD1; V gene: TRBV30; J gene: TRBJ2-2; clone size: -
CDR3 DNA: TGTGCCAGCAGCCGACTGACCTCTGGGGCCAACGTCCTGACTTTC; CDR3 protein: CASSRLTSGANVLTF; D gene: -; V gene: TRBV27; J gene: TRBJ2-6; clone size: -
CDR3 DNA: TGCAGTGCTAGGGAGTGGCTAGCGGGAGTTGGGAACACCGGGGAGCTGTTTTTT; CDR3 protein: CSAREWLAGVGNTGELFF; D gene: TRBD2; V gene: TRBV20-1; J gene: TRBJ2-2; clone size: few
CDR3 DNA: TGTGCCAGCAGCCCCGGTGGTTACAGTTCTTCTGAAGCTTTCTTT; CDR3 protein: CASSPGGYSSSEAFF; D gene: -; V gene: TRBV7-8; J gene: TRBJ1-1; clone size: many
CDR3 DNA: TGTGCCAGTAGGATTTTTACAGGGACCAATACGCAGTATTTT; CDR3 protein: CASRIFTGTNTQYF; D gene: -; V gene: TRBV28; J gene: TRBJ2-3; clone size: many
CDR3 DNA: TGCGCCAGCAGCCCAACCGGGACAGGGTTTGGTGAGCAGTTCTTC; CDR3 protein: CASSPTGTGFGEQFF; D gene: TRBD1; V gene: TRBV5-1; J gene: TRBJ2-1; clone size: -
CDR3 DNA: TGTGCCAGCAGTTTCCAGGGGGCTAAGAATTCACCCCTCCACTTT; CDR3 protein: CASSFQGAKNSPLHF; D gene: TRBD1; V gene: TRBV7-2; J gene: TRBJ1-6; clone size: few
CDR3 DNA: TGTGCCAGCAGCTTGGGACTAGCGGGAGTCAAGGAGCAGTTCTTC; CDR3 protein: CASSLGLAGVKEQFF; D gene: TRBD2; V gene: TRBV7-6; J gene: TRBJ2-1; clone size: -
CDR3 DNA: TGTGCCAGTAGCAAGGTACCCTACGAGCAGTACTTC; CDR3 protein: CASSKVPYEQYF; D gene: -; V gene: TRBV19; J gene: TRBJ2-7; clone size: few
CDR3 DNA: TGTGCCAGCGGGTCTAGGGGAGGGCAGAACTATGGCTACACCTTC; CDR3 protein: CASGSRGGQNYGYTF; D gene: -; V gene: TRBV6-1; J gene: TRBJ1-2; clone size: few
CDR3 DNA: TGTGCCAGCTCAGGAAATAGCGGGACGGGAGAGACCCAGTACTTC; CDR3 protein: CASSGNSGTGETQYF; D gene: TRBD2; V gene: TRBV18; J gene: TRBJ2-5; clone size: few
CDR3 DNA: TGTGCCAGCAGAAATGGGGGGAACTACAATGAGCAGTTCTTC; CDR3 protein: CASRNGGNYNEQFF; D gene: -; V gene: TRBV28; J gene: TRBJ2-1; clone size: -
CDR3 DNA: TGTGCCAGCTCTCCAGGGTTGGGAGGACAGCCCCAGCATTTT; CDR3 protein: CASSPGLGGQPQHF; D gene: -; V gene: TRBV18; J gene: TRBJ1-5; clone size: few
CDR3 DNA: TGTGCCAGCAGCTTACCGCTCCCTGCCAGTTCAGATACGCAGTATTTT; CDR3 protein: CASSLPLPASSDTQYF; D gene: -; V gene: TRBV7-8; J gene: TRBJ2-3; clone size: many
CDR3 DNA: TGTGCCAGCAGTGTTTGGACAGACATGAACACTGAAGCTTTCTTT; CDR3 protein: CASSVWTDMNTEAFF; D gene: -; V gene: TRBV6-1; J gene: TRBJ1-1; clone size: many
CDR3 DNA: TGTGCCAGCAGGCCGGGACTAGTTGTCTACGAGCAGTACTTC; CDR3 protein: CASRPGLVVYEQYF; D gene: TRBD2; V gene: TRBV6-1; J gene: TRBJ2-7; clone size: few
CDR3 DNA: TGTGCCAGCAGCCAAGGGAATCGGGGCGATGAGCAGTTCTTC; CDR3 protein: CASSQGNRGDEQFF; D gene: -; V gene: TRBV3-1; J gene: TRBJ2-1; clone size: few
CDR3 DNA: TGTGCCAGCAGTTACTACGTCAATGAAAAACTGTTTTTT; CDR3 protein: CASSYYVNEKLFF; D gene: -; V gene: TRBV6-5; J gene: TRBJ1-4; clone size: -
CDR3 DNA: TGTGCCAGCAGCGTAGGGACTAGCGGGAGTGGAAACATTCAGTACTTC; CDR3 protein: CASSVGTSGSGNIQYF; D gene: TRBD2; V gene: TRBV9; J gene: TRBJ2-4; clone size: -
CDR3 DNA: TGTGCCAGCAGTTTAAAGAGCGGGGTAAACACCGGGGAGCTGTTTTTT; CDR3 protein: CASSLKSGVNTGELFF; D gene: TRBD2; V gene: TRBV28; J gene: TRBJ2-2; clone size: -
CDR3 DNA: TGTGCCAGCAGCCAAGATTTCTTGGGACAGGGAGCGAACACTGAAGCTTTCTTT; CDR3 protein: CASSQDFLGQGANTEAFF; D gene: TRBD1; V gene: TRBV4-2; J gene: TRBJ1-1; clone size: -